This section outlines one T cell receptor (beta chain) sequence together with its context. No antigen is known for it. These data belong to a study of cytomegalovirus exposure and HLA in healthy donors. With 60 Vbeta and 13 Jbeta primers, the PCR was carried out. Clones were read by immunoSEQ multiplex PCR, and TCRdb kept only the in-frame ones, dropping some. The table has 90,000 to 110,000 clones, 75% to 85% seen once. This CDR3 is built from 12 residues. General study findings and limits: In a later analysis, V- and J-gene trimming of beta chains associated with a DCLRE1C missense variant, replicated independently.

The chain recombines TRBV21-1 with TRBJ1-5. TRBV21-1 is labeled a pseudogene. Sequenced sample: PBMCs. This clonotype was obtained from a man aged 18 to 29 in good health and CMV-seronegative. The CDR3 loop reads CGCKRSNQPQHF. The CDR3 DNA reads TGTGGCTGTAAGCGAAGCAATCAGCCCCAGCATTTT.